A single sample gave rise to the 3 T cell receptor beta chains below, sequenced in a study of blood T cell repertoires in COVID-19. Repertoires were generated with immunoSEQ multiplex PCR, while TCRdb's copy carries only in-frame clones and drops some. The data contain 250,000 to 350,000 clones, 85% of them seen just once; the ten biggest clones take up about 2.3%. Sequenced material: PBMCs or T cells enriched from blood (not recorded which). The receptor set was obtained from a woman between 45 and 60 years old who had recovered from COVID-19.

The rearrangement joins TRBV27 to TRBJ2-5; 7 bases map to TRBD1. Germline-derived CDR1 and CDR2 are MNHEY and SMNVEV (reference sequence). The CDR3 is made up of 14 amino acids. The V gene end was trimmed by 6 bases and the J gene end by 5 bases; junction bases not matched to a gene: 9. CDR3 residues: CASRGQLSQETQYF. The CDR3 nucleotides read TGTGCCAGCAGGGGACAGCTAAGCCAGGAGACCCAGTACTTC.

The V and J genes are TRBV18 and TRBJ2-5; no reliable D call. The germline V gene has CDR1 KGHSH and CDR2 LQKENI. Trimming took 3 bases from V and 3 from J, leaving 8 bases between them. The CDR3 totals 13 residues. The CDR3 here is CASSPGREETQYF. The CDR3 region has the DNA TGTGCCAGCTCACCTGGTCGAGAAGAGACCCAGTACTTC.

The chain uses TRBV28 and TRBJ1-2; 7 bases agree with TRBD1. Germline V lookup: CDR1 MDHEN, CDR2 SYDVKM. This CDR3 comprises 15 residues. Trimming removed 5 bases from V and 6 bases from J; junction bases left unmatched: 12. CDR3 DNA: TGTGCCAGCAGTCCCTCCCGGGCAGGGGGAAATGGCTACACCTTC. Its protein product is CASSPSRAGGNGYTF.